A selection of T cell receptor beta chains follows, all from one sample in a study of T cells after posttransplantation cyclophosphamide. Here immunoSEQ multiplex PCR was the method, and the copy in TCRdb shows in-frame clones only, minus some. The table lists 8,500 to 10,000 clones, 98% of them singletons. Sequencing used naive CD4+ T cells sorted from PBMCs. The receptors derive from a woman aged 55-70 years in good health, CMV-negative, and a related stem cell transplant donor. CDR3s leave out the opening cysteine and the closing phenylalanine or tryptophan. Each record gives: CDR3 protein, J gene, clone size, CDR3 length, V gene. Clone sizes are given selectively: once, few, many, or a class where the clone is expanded.

ASSSSGLNSPLH,TRBJ1-6,once,12,TRBV5-4
ASSLLGGASTEAF,TRBJ1-1,.,13,TRBV27
ASSLAGGGGTGELF,TRBJ2-2,.,14,TRBV5-1
ASSLAQMNTEAF,TRBJ1-1,.,12,TRBV7-9
ASSLALAGSSYNSPLH,TRBJ1-6,.,16,TRBV7-8
ASSRDRAGEQY,TRBJ2-7,.,11,TRBV7-3
ASSLASTTPPSGETQY,TRBJ2-5,.,16,TRBV7-2
AWMRGSGYT,TRBJ1-2,.,9,TRBV30
ASKQGASYNEQF,TRBJ2-1,.,12,TRBV28
ASSYGLQPQH,TRBJ1-5,.,10,TRBV6-6